The clone carrying this T cell receptor (beta chain) has a handful of counts. These data belong to a study of identical twins' blood T cells. The CDR3 is 13 residues long. The V end lost 1 base, the J end lost 6 bases, and 7 bases lay between the germline ends. CDR1 and CDR2 from the germline V gene are SEHNR and FQNEAQ (reference sequence). MiXCR was run by TCRdb on the 5' RACE reads, yielding one entry per CDR3 protein. The sample gives around 380,000 distinct CDR3 sequences, roughly 28% of which show up once; roughly 5.5% is in the top ten. The material sequenced was PBMCs. The J gene is TRBJ1-5, the V gene TRBV7-9; D unclear. The clonotype comes from a woman aged 18-49 years in good health. CDR3: CASSLGGCQPQHF. The CDR3 DNA follows: TGTGCCAGCAGCTTAGGGGGTTGTCAGCCCCAGCATTTT.